Sequencing of this TCR beta chain was carried out in a study of immune evolution from preneoplasia to lung adenocarcinoma listed by TCRdb under 2021. With respect to the entire study: HLA loss of heterozygosity was seen in around 7.3%, 15% and 36% of AIS, MIA and ADC lesions, and in no AAH lesions. The overall cohort was made up of fewer than 70 patients with pulmonary nodules who had surgical resection. The immune data were combined with whole exome sequencing and methylation data from the same cohort of nodules. Resected precursor lesions (AAH, AIS, MIA) and invasive adenocarcinomas were compared against paired morphologically normal lung tissue. According to the study, over a hundred samples were used for TCR sequencing. The study combined immune gene expression, TCR sequencing and multiplex immunofluorescence to profile immune contexture across lung adenocarcinoma precursors and invasive adenocarcinoma. POLYSOLVER was used to infer class I HLA alleles from exome data, and LOHHLA was used to detect allele-specific HLA loss. Sample size was based on specimen availability rather than a prior power calculation. The TCR sequencing data were obtained from about 51 patients. Broader findings and caveats from the paper: Clonality was highest in normal lung, while later-stage lesions appeared to have lower clonality but higher T cell density and diversity. The findings were based on association rather than direct causation, and larger cohorts with long-term follow-up and longitudinal biopsies were deemed needed. Normal lung had the highest top T cell clone frequencies, which appeared to decline progressively from AAH through AIS, MIA and invasive adenocarcinoma. T cell clonality was highest in KRAS-mutant nodules compared with EGFR-mutant or double wild-type lesions. All patients were from Japan and China, so applicability to Western populations was uncertain.

The sample holds one count of this clone. The clone's antigen remains unknown. No base qualities exist here, and no much larger clone lies one base off it. Using the immunoSEQ hsTCRbeta Kit, TCR beta CDR3 regions were sequenced from DNA. For the original study's pipeline: TCR sequencing data were analysed with the ImmunoSEQ Analyzer. T cell clonality was defined as 1 minus Pielou's evenness, as computed on productive rearrangements. To measure T cell diversity, the inverse Simpson index was applied to productive templates. T cell density was defined as TCR beta template counts normalized to usable DNA, with usable DNA estimated by amplification and sequencing of housekeeping genes. Two-sided Kruskal-Wallis tests were used to compare TCR metrics across histologic stages. TCRdb limited this immuneACCESS table to in-frame rearrangements with V and J called. A share of clones is missing; checked studies link under half to unresolved V genes, and the rest is unexplained. V and J calls and clone size are as listed in that table; D and trimming were resolved from the DNA. The sample records approximately 6,500 clones, roughly 85% of which are singletons. The ten largest account for 6.3% of the sample.

The patients had resection in Japan or China between about 2013 and 2017. Two lung cancer pathologists independently reviewed H&E slides to confirm the histologic diagnosis of every case. For nucleic acid extraction, premalignant or tumor cells were enriched by macro-dissection following pathologic assessment. DNA was isolated from FFPE tissue using the AllPrep DNA/RNA FFPE Kit. CDR1 and CDR2 (MGHRA, YSYEKL) derive from the germline V gene. V is shortened by 4 bases, J by 2 bases, and the region joining them spans 17 bases. The CDR3 covers 16 residues, taking in both the cysteine and the phenylalanine. Of all the DNA, just the CDR3 is kept, 48 bases in frame from base 1.

The sequence links TRBV4-1 to TRBJ1-2; TRBD1 is a possible D gene, resting on 6 matching bases. Sequenced: FFPE minimally invasive lung adenocarcinoma tissue. The cell subset or site label for this specimen denotes: micro-invasive lung adenocarcinoma (MIA). The source is a person over 45 with lung adenocarcinoma. In nucleotides, the sequence is TGCGCCAGCAGCCGGAGCCCACAGGGAACGAACTATGGCTACACCTTC. This sequence encodes CASSRSPQGTNYGYTF.